A selection of T cell receptor beta chains follows, all from one sample in a study of radiotherapy plus CTLA-4 blockade in lung cancer. Some clones are missing from TCRdb's copy, which holds only in-frame ones; the method was immunoSEQ multiplex PCR. The sample yields roughly 24,000 clones, approximately 77% seen once. The material sequenced was peripheral blood, taken from a patient treated with radiotherapy plus ipilimumab. These receptors were obtained from a human donor with non-small cell lung cancer that progressed on radiotherapy plus ipilimumab. Each CDR3 is given without its conserved first and last residue. Fields, in order: J gene, CDR3 length, V gene, CDR3 protein.

j_call: TRBJ1-1; cdr3_length: 13; v_call: TRBV7-9; cdr3_aa: ASSLALGNPTEAF
j_call: TRBJ1-5; cdr3_length: 11; v_call: TRBV28; cdr3_aa: ASRTTGNQPQH
j_call: TRBJ1-1; cdr3_length: 13; v_call: TRBV6-1; cdr3_aa: ASSNYLGSNTEAF
j_call: TRBJ2-2; cdr3_length: 14; v_call: TRBV19; cdr3_aa: ASRSLGQPNTGELF
j_call: TRBJ2-7; cdr3_length: 14; v_call: TRBV5-4; cdr3_aa: ASSFVSGRAAYEQY
j_call: TRBJ2-3; cdr3_length: 10; v_call: TRBV7-9; cdr3_aa: ASSFQTDTQY
j_call: TRBJ2-5; cdr3_length: 14; v_call: TRBV7-3; cdr3_aa: ASSLTGAAGAETQY
j_call: TRBJ2-6; cdr3_length: 16; v_call: TRBV5-6; cdr3_aa: ASYGRNKSQSRANVLT
j_call: TRBJ2-7; cdr3_length: 10; v_call: TRBV5-4; cdr3_aa: ASSLDTGEQY
j_call: TRBJ2-2; cdr3_length: 13; v_call: TRBV5-1; cdr3_aa: ASSLGGGETGELF
j_call: TRBJ1-2; cdr3_length: 11; v_call: TRBV5-4; cdr3_aa: ASTTGTLYGYT
j_call: TRBJ2-4; cdr3_length: 12; v_call: TRBV10-3; cdr3_aa: AIRDSLAKNIQY
j_call: TRBJ1-1; cdr3_length: 14; v_call: TRBV28; cdr3_aa: ASSNPWDKKGTEAF
j_call: TRBJ1-2; cdr3_length: 14; v_call: TRBV5-3; cdr3_aa: ARSLEVGGPNYGYT
j_call: TRBJ2-7; cdr3_length: 13; v_call: TRBV10-3; cdr3_aa: AIRMDTRPSYEQY
j_call: TRBJ2-3; cdr3_length: 11; v_call: TRBV7-2; cdr3_aa: ASSSHSTDTQY
j_call: TRBJ2-7; cdr3_length: 15; v_call: TRBV27; cdr3_aa: ASSYAWAGHASYEQY
j_call: TRBJ1-3; cdr3_length: 14; v_call: TRBV6-6; cdr3_aa: ASSYRAGTAGNTIY
j_call: TRBJ2-7; cdr3_length: 12; v_call: TRBV9; cdr3_aa: ASSISGASYEQY
j_call: TRBJ2-7; cdr3_length: 12; v_call: TRBV28; cdr3_aa: ASSLAGVGYEQY
j_call: TRBJ2-5; cdr3_length: 10; v_call: TRBV7-6; cdr3_aa: ASSPPMETQY
j_call: TRBJ2-1; cdr3_length: 13; v_call: TRBV28; cdr3_aa: ASRNRDYSYNEQF
j_call: TRBJ2-7; cdr3_length: 13; v_call: TRBV2; cdr3_aa: ASSLGTSGRGEQY
j_call: TRBJ2-7; cdr3_length: 14; v_call: TRBV11-2; cdr3_aa: ASSLGLPGQAYEQY
j_call: TRBJ2-7; cdr3_length: 12; v_call: TRBV11-3; cdr3_aa: ASSLVTSSYEQY
j_call: TRBJ2-1; cdr3_length: 13; v_call: TRBV6-1; cdr3_aa: ASSLGTSGYNEQF
j_call: TRBJ2-2; cdr3_length: 12; v_call: TRBV29-1; cdr3_aa: SVDRGYATGELF
j_call: TRBJ1-4; cdr3_length: 11; v_call: TRBV19; cdr3_aa: ATRRQGNEKLF
j_call: TRBJ1-3; cdr3_length: 14; v_call: TRBV2; cdr3_aa: ASSEAGQTSGNTIY
j_call: TRBJ2-5; cdr3_length: 13; v_call: TRBV27; cdr3_aa: ASSSLIGVQETQY
j_call: TRBJ1-1; cdr3_length: 11; v_call: TRBV7-9; cdr3_aa: ASSLDRWPEAF
j_call: TRBJ1-2; cdr3_length: 11; v_call: TRBV6-5; cdr3_aa: ATRTGPWYGYT
j_call: TRBJ1-6; cdr3_length: 15; v_call: TRBV4-3; cdr3_aa: ASSQGAWGLRNSPLH
j_call: TRBJ1-2; cdr3_length: 12; v_call: TRBV2; cdr3_aa: ASSIQGLIYGYT
j_call: TRBJ2-7; cdr3_length: 17; v_call: TRBV4-1; cdr3_aa: ASSPGTSGGKDPYYEQY
j_call: TRBJ1-5; cdr3_length: 11; v_call: TRBV28; cdr3_aa: ASSTGQDQPQH
j_call: TRBJ2-7; cdr3_length: 13; v_call: TRBV9; cdr3_aa: ASSVGLASSYEQY
j_call: TRBJ2-1; cdr3_length: 12; v_call: TRBV9; cdr3_aa: ASSVVGGDNEQF
j_call: TRBJ2-7; cdr3_length: 13; v_call: TRBV7-8; cdr3_aa: ASSASGSSSYEQY
j_call: TRBJ2-5; cdr3_length: 14; v_call: TRBV9; cdr3_aa: ASSVATNSRWETQY
j_call: TRBJ1-2; cdr3_length: 14; v_call: TRBV28; cdr3_aa: ASSSPGQGVSYGYT
j_call: TRBJ2-7; cdr3_length: 12; v_call: TRBV28; cdr3_aa: ASSPGTSGPVGY
j_call: TRBJ1-5; cdr3_length: 13; v_call: TRBV28; cdr3_aa: ASRHSGRGNQPQH
j_call: TRBJ1-1; cdr3_length: 13; v_call: TRBV4-1; cdr3_aa: ASSQGTVPNTEAF
j_call: TRBJ2-2; cdr3_length: 12; v_call: TRBV19; cdr3_aa: ASMIAANTGELF
j_call: TRBJ1-5; cdr3_length: 11; v_call: TRBV7-7; cdr3_aa: ASSKSFGDPQH
j_call: TRBJ1-1; cdr3_length: 12; v_call: TRBV5-5; cdr3_aa: ASSFNQGNTEAF
j_call: TRBJ2-3; cdr3_length: 14; v_call: TRBV9; cdr3_aa: ASSDPTSGRTDTQY
j_call: TRBJ2-1; cdr3_length: 14; v_call: TRBV27; cdr3_aa: ASSLSKPSSYNEQF
j_call: TRBJ2-7; cdr3_length: 13; v_call: TRBV19; cdr3_aa: ASSIDHGTEYEQY
j_call: TRBJ1-6; cdr3_length: 13; v_call: TRBV7-2; cdr3_aa: ASSLEGPQDSPLH
j_call: TRBJ2-3; cdr3_length: 14; v_call: TRBV14; cdr3_aa: ASSQESRGAADTQY
j_call: TRBJ2-1; cdr3_length: 15; v_call: TRBV9; cdr3_aa: ASSVPVAGTSYNEQF
j_call: TRBJ2-5; cdr3_length: 11; v_call: TRBV29-1; cdr3_aa: SVEPVPQETQY